The 16 T cell receptor beta chains reported below all come from one sample, sequenced in a study of cytomegalovirus exposure and HLA in healthy donors (dated by TCRdb to the late 2010s). Receptor libraries were prepared by the immunoSEQ multiplex PCR assay. TCRdb provides this immuneACCESS table in a form limited to in-frame rearrangements. Some clones are lacking; in checked studies, under half of them reflect an unresolved V gene, and why the rest are absent is not known. Present in this sample are hundreds of thousands of clones, 75% to 90% of which were seen just once. The ten largest clonotypes hold roughly 5.5% of the sample. Sequenced sample: PBMCs. The receptors were gathered from a young woman in good health and CMV-seronegative.

Concerning this clone itself: One end of the junction does not line up with germline, which may come from a read error. The chain joins TRBV7-7 to TRBJ2-7; TRBD2 matches 9 bases. CDR3 length: 14 residues. The germline gives CDR1 SSHAT, CDR2 FNYEAQ (reference sequence). CDR3 nucleotide sequence: TGTGCCAGCAGTCCCGGGACTAGCTCCCACGAGCAGTACTTC. Translation: CASSPGTSSHEQYF.

This clone showed up just once. The chain couples TRBV10-3 to TRBJ1-2, with a tentative D call TRBD1 (6 bases). The CDR3 totals 13 residues. Deletions cut 5 bases from V and 6 bases from J, with 13 bases between. In germline, CDR1 is ENHRY, CDR2 SYGVKD. The CDR3 region has the DNA TGTGCCATCAGTAAACAGGGCTGGCATGGCTACACCTTC. As protein: CAISKQGWHGYTF.

The rearrangement links TRBV27 to TRBJ2-2; the D gene could be TRBD1 or TRBD2 (5 bases each). The CDR3 extends over 17 amino acids. Trimming left V 9 bases short and J 0 bases short, with 20 bases between. CDR1 and CDR2 from the germline V gene are MNHEY and SMNVEV (reference sequence). The CDR3, as DNA: TGTGCCAGACTTTACCCCGAGGGGTTAACGAACACCGGGGAGCTGTTTTTT. It encodes CARLYPEGLTNTGELFF.

This clone occurred once. The CDR3 protein is CASSVGSVRSNYGYTF. In nucleotides, the CDR3 is TGTGCCAGCAGCGTAGGTTCGGTTAGGTCTAACTATGGCTACACCTTC. The chain carries TRBV9 and TRBJ1-2; no firm D call. The length of the CDR3 is 16 residues. Germline CDR1 reads SGDLS; CDR2 reads YYNGEE. V gave up 0 bases and J gave up 0 bases, with 12 bases separating them.

The V call is TRBV6-1, the J call TRBJ2-7; TRBD2 matches 7 bases. The germline V gene encodes CDR1 MNHNS and CDR2 SASEGT. With V trimmed by 2 bases and J by 3 bases, 16 bases remained unmatched. The CDR3 runs 18 residues. The CDR3 bases are TGTGCCAGCAGTGAAAGTCGACTAGCAGTGCCTCATAACTACGAGCAGTACTTC. Amino acid sequence: CASSESRLAVPHNYEQYF.

The V call is TRBV9, the J call TRBJ2-3, with TRBD2 matching over 11 bases. The germline CDR1 and CDR2 sequences are SGDLS and YYNGEE. Trimming cost V 4 bases and J 0 bases; bases outside gene matches: 4. The length of the CDR3 is 16 residues. This CDR3 reads CASSPGTSGSTDTQYF. The CDR3, as DNA: TGTGCCAGCAGCCCCGGGACTAGCGGTAGCACAGATACGCAGTATTTT.

The V and J genes are TRBV2 and TRBJ2-1; maybe TRBD2 (5 bases). The CDR3 sequence is 16 residues long. Trimming cost V 4 bases and J 2 bases, with 15 bases left between them. Germline-derived CDR1 and CDR2 are SNHLY and FYNNEI. The CDR3 nucleotides read TGTGCCAGCAGTGGGGCATTAGCGTCCACCTACAATGAGCAGTTCTTC. Its translation is CASSGALASTYNEQFF.

CDR3 in DNA: TGCGCCAGCAGCCCGGGTGCAACCCAGGGAGTGCGGAGCACTGAAGCTTTCTTT. It encodes CASSPGATQGVRSTEAFF. The genes are TRBV5-1 and TRBJ1-1, with D possibly matching TRBD1 (5 bases). The CDR3 spans 18 residues. Germline values: CDR1 SGHRS, CDR2 YFSETQ. Trimming removed 4 bases from V and 4 bases from J, with 26 bases in between.

The chain joins TRBV5-6 to TRBJ1-2; no clear D. This CDR3 spans 13 amino acids. Trimming cost V 4 bases and J 5 bases, with 12 bases left between them. Germline V CDR1 and CDR2: SGHDT, YYEEEE. The CDR3 loop reads CASSLAPQYGYTF. The CDR3 DNA is TGTGCCAGCAGCCTGGCCCCCCAGTATGGCTACACCTTC.

Regarding this clone: This same CDR3 is encoded by further DNA sequences in the sample. CDR3: CASSIDSGNQPQHF. CDR3 sequence (DNA): TGTGCCAGTAGTATTGACAGCGGCAATCAGCCCCAGCATTTT. This chain uses TRBV19 with TRBJ1-5; TRBD1 is a possible D gene (5 bases). The V gene's germline CDR1 is LNHDA and CDR2 SQIVND (reference sequence). This CDR3 comprises 14 residues. V lost 3 bases and J 2 bases, leaving 8 bases between the germline ends.

The CDR3 DNA reads as TGTGCCAGCAGGGTGGGGACTAGCGGGGGAAAGGAGCAGTACTTC. Amino acids: CASRVGTSGGKEQYF. V is TRBV2 and J is TRBJ2-7; 14 positions agree with TRBD2. Germline CDR1 reads SNHLY; CDR2 reads FYNNEI. The length of the CDR3 is 15 residues. The J segment lost 7 bases and the V segment lost 6 bases, leaving 8 bases of the junction unmatched.

This sequence joins TRBV4-2 and TRBJ2-2, with TRBD2 matching 12 bases. CDR3 size: 17 residues. Losses at the gene ends were 1 base for V and 5 bases for J; bases not matched to a gene: 5. CDR1 is LGHNA, CDR2 YNFKEQ, per germline. As DNA, the CDR3 is TGTGCCAGCAGCCAAGGACTAGCGGGGGCGAGAACCGGGGAGCTGTTTTTT. It codes for CASSQGLAGARTGELFF.

The rearrangement joins TRBV5-1 to TRBJ1-1; no reliable D call. CDR1 SGHRS and CDR2 YFSETQ come from the germline V gene. Deletions cut 4 bases from V and 1 base from J, with 14 bases between. The CDR3 covers 15 residues. The DNA for the CDR3 is TGCGCCAGCAGCCAAACCGGGGTTGGGAACACTGAAGCTTTCTTT. The encoded protein is CASSQTGVGNTEAFF.

This chain joins TRBV5-1 and TRBJ2-1; TRBD2 aligns across 10 bases. Unmatched junction bases numbered 4, after V lost 4 bases and J lost 3 bases. Germline CDR1 SGHRS, CDR2 YFSETQ. The CDR3 contains 15 residues. This chain's CDR3 is CASSGLAGDYNEQFF. The CDR3 coding sequence is TGCGCCAGCAGCGGGCTAGCGGGGGACTACAATGAGCAGTTCTTC.

The V and J genes are TRBV27 and TRBJ2-7, with D tentatively TRBD1 or TRBD2 (5 bases each). The germline gives CDR1 MNHEY, CDR2 SMNVEV (reference sequence). Deletions cut 0 bases from V and 4 bases from J, with 10 bases between. The CDR3 totals 14 residues. The CDR3 DNA sequence: TGTGCCAGCAGTTTATCGTCAGGGACGTACGAGCAGTACTTC. Translation: CASSLSSGTYEQYF.

V and J are TRBV10-3 and TRBJ2-7; TRBD2 might be the D (6 bases). The CDR3 is made up of 14 amino acids. The V and J ends lost 0 bases and 7 bases respectively, with 13 bases between them. Per the germline V gene, CDR1 is ENHRY and CDR2 is SYGVKD. The CDR3 here is CAISESTRGEEQYF. In DNA, the CDR3 is TGTGCCATCAGTGAGTCGACTAGGGGAGAAGAGCAGTACTTC.